This T cell receptor (beta chain) was sequenced during a study of early T cells in non-severe SARS-CoV-2 infection. TCRdb re-called the 5' RACE reads through MiXCR, storing one row per CDR3 protein. The sample lists tens of thousands of distinct CDR3 sequences; approximately 8% were seen once. This clonotype was counted a few times. Its antigen is not known. Findings and caveats of the study: Matching results from VDJdb favored anti-spike CD8 responses, leaving private and CD4 specificities undetected.

The sample here was whole blood, taken at baseline. The sequence came from an adult who was a healthcare worker with PCR-confirmed SARS-CoV-2 infection or an uninfected control (not recorded which).

Written as DNA, the CDR3 is TGTGCCAGCAGCTTGGCGGGGTTCTCGAAAGAGACCCAGTACTTC. The encoded protein is CASSLAGFSKETQYF. The V call is TRBV5-4, the J call TRBJ2-5, with D possibly matching TRBD2 (5 bases). V was clipped by 0 bases and J by 3 bases, with 12 bases between them. CDR1 is SGHNT, CDR2 YYREEE, per germline (reference sequence). The CDR3 has 15 amino acids.